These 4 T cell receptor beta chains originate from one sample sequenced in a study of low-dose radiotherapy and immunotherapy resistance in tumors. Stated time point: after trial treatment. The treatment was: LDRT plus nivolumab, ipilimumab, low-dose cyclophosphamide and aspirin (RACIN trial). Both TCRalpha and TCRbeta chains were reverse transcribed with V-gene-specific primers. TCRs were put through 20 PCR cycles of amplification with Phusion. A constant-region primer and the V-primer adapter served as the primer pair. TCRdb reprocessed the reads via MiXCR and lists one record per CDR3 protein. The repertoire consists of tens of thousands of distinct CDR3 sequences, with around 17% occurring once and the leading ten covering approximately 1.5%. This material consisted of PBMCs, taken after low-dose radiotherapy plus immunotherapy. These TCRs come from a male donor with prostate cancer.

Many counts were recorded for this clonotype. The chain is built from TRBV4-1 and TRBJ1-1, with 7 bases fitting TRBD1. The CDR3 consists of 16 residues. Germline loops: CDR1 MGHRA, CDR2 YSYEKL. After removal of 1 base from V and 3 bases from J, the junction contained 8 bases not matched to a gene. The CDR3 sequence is CASSQVQGVVDTEAFF. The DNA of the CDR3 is TGCGCCAGCAGCCAAGTTCAGGGGGTCGTTGACACTGAAGCTTTCTTT.

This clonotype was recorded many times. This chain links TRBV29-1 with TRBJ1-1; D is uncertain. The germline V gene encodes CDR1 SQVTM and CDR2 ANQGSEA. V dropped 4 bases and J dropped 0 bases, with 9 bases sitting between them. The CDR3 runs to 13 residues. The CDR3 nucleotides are TGCAGCGTTGGAATCGTTGTGAACACTGAAGCTTTCTTT. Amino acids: CSVGIVVNTEAFF.

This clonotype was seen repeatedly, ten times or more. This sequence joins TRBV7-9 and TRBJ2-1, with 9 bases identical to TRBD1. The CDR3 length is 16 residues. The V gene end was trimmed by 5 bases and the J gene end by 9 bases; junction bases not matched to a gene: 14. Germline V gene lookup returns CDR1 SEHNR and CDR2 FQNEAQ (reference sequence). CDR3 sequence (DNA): TGTGCCAGCAGCGTCGGGACAGGGATAACCACCGTTGAGCAGTTCTTC. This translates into CASSVGTGITTVEQFF. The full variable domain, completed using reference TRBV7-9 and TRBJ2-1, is DTGVSQNPRHKITKRGQNVTFRCDPISEHNRLYWYRQTLGQGPEFLTYFQNEAQLEKSRLLSDRFSAERPKGSFSTLEIQRTEQGDSAMYLCASSVGTGITTVEQFFGPGTRLTVL.

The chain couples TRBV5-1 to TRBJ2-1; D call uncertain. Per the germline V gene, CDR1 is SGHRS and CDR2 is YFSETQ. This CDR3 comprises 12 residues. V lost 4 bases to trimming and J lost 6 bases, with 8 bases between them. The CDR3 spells CASSTVTNEQFF. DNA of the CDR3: TGCGCCAGCAGCACCGTCACCAATGAGCAGTTCTTC.